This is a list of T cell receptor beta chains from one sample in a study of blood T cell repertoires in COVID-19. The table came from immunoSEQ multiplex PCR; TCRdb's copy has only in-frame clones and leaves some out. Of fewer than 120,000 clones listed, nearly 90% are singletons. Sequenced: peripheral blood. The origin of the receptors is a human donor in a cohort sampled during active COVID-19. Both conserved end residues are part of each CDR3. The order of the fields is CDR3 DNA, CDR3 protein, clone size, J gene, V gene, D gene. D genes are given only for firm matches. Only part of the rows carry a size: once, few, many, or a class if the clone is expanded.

cdr3_nt: TGTGCCAGCAGCGTAGGGTCTGGGGGGGGCTACGAGCAGTACTTC; cdr3_aa: CASSVGSGGGYEQYF; clone_size: -; j_call: TRBJ2-7; v_call: TRBV9; d_call: TRBD2
cdr3_nt: TGTGCCTCCCACAGGGGTTTAGGAACTGAAGCTTTCTTT; cdr3_aa: CASHRGLGTEAFF; clone_size: -; j_call: TRBJ1-1; v_call: TRBV19; d_call: TRBD1
cdr3_nt: TGTGCCAGCAGCGTAGGGAGTGGGAATTCACCCCTCCACTTT; cdr3_aa: CASSVGSGNSPLHF; clone_size: -; j_call: TRBJ1-6; v_call: TRBV9; d_call: -
cdr3_nt: TGCGCCAGCAGCCAAGGGACAGGGGGCTTTCAGCCCCAGCATTTT; cdr3_aa: CASSQGTGGFQPQHF; clone_size: -; j_call: TRBJ1-5; v_call: TRBV4-1; d_call: TRBD1
cdr3_nt: TGTGCCAGCAGCTTAGCGCTGACAGCAACTAATGAAAAACTGTTTTTT; cdr3_aa: CASSLALTATNEKLFF; clone_size: -; j_call: TRBJ1-4; v_call: TRBV7-9; d_call: -
cdr3_nt: TGTGCCAGCAGTGAAGACAGGGTACAACTCAATCAGCCCCAGCATTTT; cdr3_aa: CASSEDRVQLNQPQHF; clone_size: -; j_call: TRBJ1-5; v_call: TRBV6-1; d_call: -
cdr3_nt: TGTGCCAGCTCAACCAAGCCAGCGGGGGGACCCATGGATGAGCAGTTCTTC; cdr3_aa: CASSTKPAGGPMDEQFF; clone_size: -; j_call: TRBJ2-1; v_call: TRBV18; d_call: TRBD2
cdr3_nt: TGTGCCAGCAGCTTGCGTACCGGTTCGTCGAGCACCGGGGAGCTGTTTTTT; cdr3_aa: CASSLRTGSSSTGELFF; clone_size: -; j_call: TRBJ2-2; v_call: TRBV5-5; d_call: -
cdr3_nt: TGTGCCAGCAGCAGGGGCAACACCGGGGAGCTGTTTTTT; cdr3_aa: CASSRGNTGELFF; clone_size: -; j_call: TRBJ2-2; v_call: TRBV6-4; d_call: -
cdr3_nt: TGTGCCAGCAGCCCCCGGGACAGTTGGAACACTGAAGCTTTCTTT; cdr3_aa: CASSPRDSWNTEAFF; clone_size: -; j_call: TRBJ1-1; v_call: TRBV7-6; d_call: TRBD1
cdr3_nt: TGTGCCACCAGCAGGGGCCGGGGAGCAACTAGCACAGATACGCAGTATTTT; cdr3_aa: CATSRGRGATSTDTQYF; clone_size: -; j_call: TRBJ2-3; v_call: TRBV24-1; d_call: -
cdr3_nt: TGTGCCAGCAGTTTGGACTTGGGACTAGCGGGAGTGGTGCAGTACTTC; cdr3_aa: CASSLDLGLAGVVQYF; clone_size: -; j_call: TRBJ2-7; v_call: TRBV27; d_call: TRBD2
cdr3_nt: TGTGCCAGCAGCTTAGGACTAGCGGGCGAGCAGTTCTTC; cdr3_aa: CASSLGLAGEQFF; clone_size: few; j_call: TRBJ2-1; v_call: TRBV7-9; d_call: TRBD2
cdr3_nt: TGTGCCAGCAGCCAAGACAGGGGGCTGAACACCGGGGAGCTGTTTTTT; cdr3_aa: CASSQDRGLNTGELFF; clone_size: -; j_call: TRBJ2-2; v_call: TRBV4-2; d_call: TRBD1
cdr3_nt: TGTGCCAGCAGTTTACTAGCGGCCGGACGAAGCTCCTACAATGAGCAGTTCTTC; cdr3_aa: CASSLLAAGRSSYNEQFF; clone_size: -; j_call: TRBJ2-1; v_call: TRBV28; d_call: TRBD2
cdr3_nt: TGTGCCAGCAGCTACTCAGACAGGGTATATGGCTACACCTTC; cdr3_aa: CASSYSDRVYGYTF; clone_size: -; j_call: TRBJ1-2; v_call: TRBV14; d_call: TRBD1
cdr3_nt: TGTGCCAGTACAGGGTCAGGTCCTGAAGCTTTCTTT; cdr3_aa: CASTGSGPEAFF; clone_size: -; j_call: TRBJ1-1; v_call: TRBV19; d_call: -
cdr3_nt: TGTGCCAGCAGCTTGTTGACGGGAGCCCCCAGGGAGCAGTACTTC; cdr3_aa: CASSLLTGAPREQYF; clone_size: few; j_call: TRBJ2-7; v_call: TRBV5-4; d_call: -
cdr3_nt: TGTGCCAGCAGTTACACCGACAGTGTGCAACCCACTGAAGCTTTCTTT; cdr3_aa: CASSYTDSVQPTEAFF; clone_size: -; j_call: TRBJ1-1; v_call: TRBV6-5; d_call: -
cdr3_nt: TGTGCCAGCAGACAGACAGAGACCTCCTACGAGCAGTACTTC; cdr3_aa: CASRQTETSYEQYF; clone_size: -; j_call: TRBJ2-7; v_call: TRBV2; d_call: -
cdr3_nt: TGTGCCAGCAGCTTACGGGGAGGGACAACCGCGAACACCGGGGAGCTGTTTTTT; cdr3_aa: CASSLRGGTTANTGELFF; clone_size: -; j_call: TRBJ2-2; v_call: TRBV7-3; d_call: -
cdr3_nt: TGTGCCAGCAGCTTGGAACGGGTAAACACTGAAGCTTTCTTT; cdr3_aa: CASSLERVNTEAFF; clone_size: -; j_call: TRBJ1-1; v_call: TRBV5-4; d_call: -
cdr3_nt: TGTGCCAGCAGCCGATCCCTCCCGTCCGGGGGAATGGTAAACTATGGCTACACCTTC; cdr3_aa: CASSRSLPSGGMVNYGYTF; clone_size: -; j_call: TRBJ1-2; v_call: TRBV6-6; d_call: -
cdr3_nt: TGTGCCACCAGCAGTGGGACTAGCGGGAGTGACACCGGGGAGCTGTTTTTT; cdr3_aa: CATSSGTSGSDTGELFF; clone_size: once; j_call: TRBJ2-2; v_call: TRBV15; d_call: TRBD2
cdr3_nt: TGTGCCAGTAGTATTGAGGTATCTGGGGCCTATGAACATCAGCCCCAGCATTTT; cdr3_aa: CASSIEVSGAYEHQPQHF; clone_size: few; j_call: TRBJ1-5; v_call: TRBV19; d_call: -
cdr3_nt: TGTGCCAGCAGCAGAATCGGGGGAGGGAGAAGTGAAAAACTGTTTTTT; cdr3_aa: CASSRIGGGRSEKLFF; clone_size: -; j_call: TRBJ1-4; v_call: TRBV5-6; d_call: -
cdr3_nt: TGTGCCAGCGTGGTTGACACGTCCTCCTACGAGCAGTACTTC; cdr3_aa: CASVVDTSSYEQYF; clone_size: -; j_call: TRBJ2-7; v_call: TRBV2; d_call: -
cdr3_nt: TGCAGTGCTTGGGGGGGGTCTGGCTACACCTTC; cdr3_aa: CSAWGGSGYTF; clone_size: -; j_call: TRBJ1-2; v_call: TRBV20-1; d_call: -